One TCR beta chain is described in this entry. This entry belongs to a study of T cell responses to AZD1222 COVID-19 vaccine. Pooling of second doses given at about 4 or about 12 weeks was done. In germline, CDR1 is LNHDA, CDR2 SQIVND (reference sequence). Deletions cut 5 bases from V and 4 bases from J, with 27 bases between. The CDR3 covers 18 residues. Some clones are missing from TCRdb's copy, which holds only in-frame ones; the method was immunoSEQ multiplex PCR. Among about 150,000 clones listed, around 90% were seen once. The chain recombines TRBV19 with TRBJ2-7, with TRBD2 as a possible D gene (5 bases). The TCR originated in an adult who received the AZD1222 COVID-19 vaccine. Source: peripheral blood, taken 28 days after the second AZD1222 dose. The CDR3 DNA is TGTGCCAGTAGTCTGGGCGGGTTCCGGAGCCGAGAAACGTACGAGCAGTACTTC. The encoded protein is CASSLGGFRSRETYEQYF.